A single sample is the source of the 18 T cell receptor beta chains below, sequenced in a study of cytomegalovirus exposure and HLA in healthy donors. Generated by immunoSEQ multiplex PCR, the TCRdb table keeps only in-frame clones and is missing some. The sample has some 350,000 clones; roughly 90% are singletons. The sequenced material came from PBMCs. The receptors stem from a woman in her 30s in good health and CMV-seropositive.

This chain joins TRBV6-4 and TRBJ2-2; 11 nucleotides line up with TRBD2. This CDR3 is built from 15 residues. V shed 3 bases and J 6 bases; nucleotides not matched to a gene: 3. Germline CDR1 MRHNA, CDR2 SNTAGT. In DNA form, the CDR3 reads TGTGCCAGCAGTGAACTAGCGGGGGCCCCCGGGGAGCTGTTTTTT. Its protein product is CASSELAGAPGELFF.

V usage is TRBV2 and J usage is TRBJ2-1; unclear D gene. This CDR3 has 11 residues. From germline, CDR1 is SNHLY and CDR2 FYNNEI. The V end lost 3 bases, the J end lost 8 bases, and 5 bases lay between the germline ends. The CDR3 DNA reads as TGTGCCAGCAGTGATGAGTATGAGCAGTTCTTC. Amino acids: CASSDEYEQFF.

The rearrangement joins TRBV19 to TRBJ1-4; D may be TRBD1 (6 bases). The CDR3 consists of 13 residues. From germline, CDR1 is LNHDA and CDR2 SQIVND (reference sequence). Trimming took off 6 bases at V and 8 bases at J, with 13 bases between the two ends. The CDR3: CASSRGAEEKLFF. CDR3 sequence (DNA): TGTGCCAGTAGCCGGGGGGCAGAGGAAAAACTGTTTTTT.

The V gene is TRBV5-6, the J gene TRBJ2-1; D not certain. CDR3 size: 12 residues. The V gene lost 6 bases and the J gene lost 6 bases, with 10 bases spanning the gap. Germline CDR1 SGHDT, CDR2 YYEEEE. CDR3 sequence reads: CASTSLSNEQFF. The CDR3, as DNA: TGTGCCAGCACCTCCTTATCCAATGAGCAGTTCTTC.

The chain uses TRBV6-6 and TRBJ2-4, with TRBD2 matching over 11 bases. The CDR3 length is 14 residues. The germline V gene has CDR1 MNHNY and CDR2 SVGAGI (reference sequence). V shed 5 bases and J 16 bases; nucleotides not matched to a gene: 13. The CDR3 sequence is CASSQLAGEVSGYF. In nucleotides, the CDR3 is TGTGCCAGCAGTCAACTAGCGGGAGAGGTCTCGGGATACTTC.

The chain carries TRBV7-2 and TRBJ1-2; weak D call: TRBD1 (6 bases). CDR3 length: 13 residues. The V gene's germline CDR1 is SGHTA and CDR2 FQGNSA. V was cut by 7 bases and J by 2 bases, with 11 bases left in between. DNA for the CDR3: TGTGCCAGCACCCTCGGGACAAACTATGGCTACACCTTC. Encoded protein: CASTLGTNYGYTF.

This chain uses TRBV18 with TRBJ1-2; D unclear. The CDR3 totals 14 residues. Trimming stripped 3 bases from V and 4 bases from J, with 12 bases between. Germline V lookup: CDR1 KGHSH, CDR2 LQKENI. This CDR3 is CASSPRGQAYGYTF. As DNA, the CDR3 is TGTGCCAGCTCACCTCGGGGTCAGGCCTATGGCTACACCTTC.

This clone was seen once. The J gene is TRBJ2-1, the V gene TRBV28, with unresolved D. The V end lost 2 bases, the J end lost 10 bases, and 6 bases lay between the germline ends. The CDR3 is made up of 11 amino acids. The germline V gene encodes CDR1 MDHEN and CDR2 SYDVKM. CDR3 sequence: CASSLPAEQFF. The DNA of the CDR3 is TGTGCCAGCAGTTTACCGGCCGAGCAGTTCTTC. Looking up the rest from reference TRBV28 and TRBJ2-1 gives the full variable domain: DVKVTQSSRYLVKRTGEKVFLECVQDMDHENMFWYRQDPGLGLRLIYFSYDVKMKEKGDIPEGYSVSREKKERFSLILESASTNQTSMYLCASSLPAEQFFGPGTRLTVL.

V gene TRBV7-7 combines with J gene TRBJ2-1; the match to TRBD2 covers 14 bases. CDR3 length: 16 residues. Germline loops: CDR1 SSHAT, CDR2 FNYEAQ (reference sequence). The V and J ends lost 5 bases and 10 bases, in that order; junction bases with no gene match: 10. The CDR3: CASSPRTSGGSGEQFF. CDR3 DNA sequence: TGTGCCAGCAGCCCGAGGACTAGCGGGGGGTCCGGGGAGCAGTTCTTC.

The V call is TRBV5-1, the J call TRBJ1-4; D possibly corresponds to TRBD1 (6 bases). Trimming took 0 bases from V and 3 from J, leaving 12 bases between them. The length of the CDR3 is 16 residues. Germline V gives CDR1 SGHRS, CDR2 YFSETQ. The DNA of the CDR3 is TGCGCCAGCAGCTTGGCAGGGGAGTTGGCTAATGAAAAACTGTTTTTT. Translated, it gives CASSLAGELANEKLFF.

The genes are TRBV2 and TRBJ1-5; 8 bases line up with TRBD1. Germline V CDR1 and CDR2: SNHLY, FYNNEI. The CDR3 totals 17 residues. J lost 7 bases, V lost 1 base, and 12 bases had no gene match. In DNA form, the CDR3 reads TGTGCCAGCAGTGAAGGTTTTGGCAGGGGGCTCGGGCAGCCCCAGCATTTT. Translated, it gives CASSEGFGRGLGQPQHF.

This chain links TRBV5-1 with TRBJ2-3; 10 bases are shared with TRBD1. This CDR3 comprises 16 residues. The trim removed 4 bases at V and 1 base at J, leaving 6 bases unmatched. CDR1 and CDR2 from the germline V gene are SGHRS and YFSETQ. CDR3 nucleotides: TGCGCCAGCAGCATAGGGGACAGGGGAGGCACAGATACGCAGTATTTT. This sequence encodes CASSIGDRGGTDTQYF.

V and J are TRBV4-2 and TRBJ2-1; 8 nucleotides match TRBD2. Germline CDR1 is LGHNA and CDR2 is YNFKEQ. The V and J ends lost 4 bases and 7 bases, in that order; junction bases with no gene match: 15. There are 17 residues in the CDR3. CDR3 bases: TGTGCCAGCAGCCGTCAGGCGGTTCGGGGGGGCGTGAATGAGCAGTTCTTC. Its protein product is CASSRQAVRGGVNEQFF.

The chain links TRBV5-4 to TRBJ1-2; no reliable D call. The V gene's germline CDR1 is SGHNT and CDR2 YYREEE (reference sequence). This CDR3 has 15 amino acids. Trimming stripped 6 bases from V and 4 bases from J, with 19 bases between. CDR3 protein: CASTKEAVQTYGYTF. The CDR3 DNA reads TGTGCCAGCACCAAGGAGGCAGTCCAAACCTATGGCTACACCTTC.

V gene TRBV21-1 combines with J gene TRBJ1-2. TRBV21-1 is designated a pseudogene. The CDR3 has 15 amino acids. The CDR3 is CASSKARDRNYGYTF. CDR3 coding DNA: TGTGCCAGCAGCAAAGCGAGAGACCGAAACTATGGCTACACCTTC.

The genes are TRBV19 and TRBJ1-1; D perhaps matches TRBD1 (5 bases). Germline-derived CDR1 and CDR2 are LNHDA and SQIVND (reference sequence). The CDR3 runs 10 residues. Trimming took off 8 bases at V and 6 bases at J, with 7 bases between the two ends. This CDR3 reads CASWGAEAFF. The CDR3 DNA reads TGTGCCAGTTGGGGGGCTGAAGCTTTCTTT.

The rearrangement links TRBV29-1 to TRBJ1-1; 10 bases align to TRBD1. The CDR3 has 13 residues. Germline lookup yields CDR1 SQVTM and CDR2 ANQGSEA. Trimming cost V 6 bases and J 5 bases; bases outside gene matches: 6. CDR3 DNA sequence: TGCAGCGTCGCGCCGGGACAGGGGACTGAAGCTTTCTTT. It encodes CSVAPGQGTEAFF.

In its sample, this clone was seen a few times. V gene TRBV6-4 combines with J gene TRBJ2-7; no definite D call. Germline CDR1 is MRHNA and CDR2 is SNTAGT. The CDR3 runs 13 residues. V lost 0 bases and J 7 bases, leaving 10 bases between the germline ends. CDR3 DNA: TGTGCCAGCAGTGACTCGGAAGTAGCTGAGCAGTACTTC. The encoded protein is CASSDSEVAEQYF.